This entry lists 27 T cell receptor beta chains sequenced from one sample in a study of T-cell reconstitution after alpha-beta-depleted transplantation in children. The library targeted TCRbeta and was prepared with unique molecular identifiers. TCRdb called the PCR reads again in MiXCR, with one record for every CDR3 protein. The table includes fewer than 500,000 distinct CDR3 sequences, about 40% detected once. The sequences come from PBMCs, collected before TCRalphabeta/CD19-depleted stem cell transplant. Receptors originate from a girl aged 2 to 10 with aplastic anemia, due to receive a stem cell transplant.

The V gene is TRBV5-1, the J gene TRBJ2-5, with 9 bases lining up with TRBD1. The CDR3 runs 15 residues. Trimming cost V 1 base and J 5 bases; bases outside gene matches: 6. Germline V gene data show CDR1 as SGHRS and CDR2 as YFSETQ. In nucleotides, the CDR3 is TGCGCCAGCAGCTTGATGACAGGGGGGGAGGAGACCCAGTACTTC. This gives the protein CASSLMTGGEETQYF.

The V call is TRBV12-3 or TRBV12-4, the J call TRBJ2-3, with D perhaps TRBD2 (6 bases). The CDR3 is made up of 16 amino acids. V lost 3 bases and J lost 2, with 15 bases in between. CDR3 region: CASSFVHPSDTDTQYF. Here the CDR3 DNA reads TGTGCCAGCAGTTTTGTTCACCCTAGCGACACAGATACGCAGTATTTT.

The chain carries TRBV28 and TRBJ2-3; TRBD1 matches at 7 bases. Losses at the gene ends were 6 bases for V and 1 base for J; bases not matched to a gene: 10. Germline V gene sequence: CDR1 MDHEN, CDR2 SYDVKM. The CDR3 covers 16 residues. Here the CDR3 DNA reads TGTGCCAGCAGGACCCCGGACAGGTACCGCACAGATACGCAGTATTTT. Its protein is CASRTPDRYRTDTQYF. Using reference TRBV28 and TRBJ2-3 for the parts outside the CDR3, the full variable domain is DVKVTQSSRYLVKRTGEKVFLECVQDMDHENMFWYRQDPGLGLRLIYFSYDVKMKEKGDIPEGYSVSREKKERFSLILESASTNQTSMYLCASRTPDRYRTDTQYFGPGTRLTVL.

The chain uses TRBV20-1 and TRBJ2-7; no reliable D call. CDR3 length: 13 residues. V lost 3 bases and J lost 2, with 11 bases in between. Germline CDR1 DFQATT, CDR2 SNEGSKA (reference sequence). The CDR3: CSARERDTYEQYF. The CDR3 DNA reads TGCAGTGCTAGGGAGCGAGACACCTACGAGCAGTACTTC.

This chain links TRBV20-1 with TRBJ2-1, with 14 bases identical to TRBD2. This CDR3 contains 17 residues. Trimming took 1 base from V and 0 from J; bases not matched to a gene: 2. Per germline, CDR1 DFQATT and CDR2 SNEGSKA (reference sequence). CDR3 nucleotide sequence: TGCAGTGCTAGAGGGGGGACTAGCGGGAGCTCCTACAATGAGCAGTTCTTC. Encoded protein: CSARGGTSGSSYNEQFF.

V gene TRBV27 combines with J gene TRBJ2-7; D remains ambiguous. V lost 8 bases, J lost 6 bases, and 14 bases lay in between. Germline V gives CDR1 MNHEY, CDR2 SMNVEV (reference sequence). CDR3 size: 12 residues. For the CDR3, the DNA is TGTGCCAGCTCTTCACTGATGGGCGAGCAGTACTTC. Translated: CASSSLMGEQYF.

V and J are TRBV10-3 and TRBJ2-5; 9 positions agree with TRBD1. V was pared by 8 bases and J by 4 bases, with 5 bases of the junction left unmatched. CDR1 is ENHRY and CDR2 is SYGVKD in the germline V gene. The CDR3 loop spans 13 amino acids. The CDR3 loop reads CAIGDRAGETQYF. The CDR3 bases are TGTGCCATCGGGGACAGGGCCGGAGAGACCCAGTACTTC.

This clonotype has only a few counts. The chain carries TRBV7-9 and TRBJ2-5; D is possibly TRBD2 (5 bases). Germline CDR1 SEHNR, CDR2 FQNEAQ (reference sequence). This CDR3 has 11 residues. V gave up 8 bases and J gave up 3 bases, with 7 bases separating them. Written as DNA, the CDR3 is TGTGCCAGCCGGCGGGAAGAGACCCAGTACTTC. Protein sequence: CASRREETQYF.

The chain has TRBV20-1 and TRBJ2-3; D is perhaps TRBD2 (7 bases). The CDR3 contains 18 residues. Trimming removed 6 bases at V and 3 bases at J, with 28 bases between. CDR1 DFQATT and CDR2 SNEGSKA come from the germline V gene (reference sequence). CDR3 region: CSAKDRQAEGGRTDTQYF. The CDR3 DNA reads as TGCAGTGCCAAAGACCGACAGGCAGAGGGAGGGCGGACAGATACGCAGTATTTT.

The genes are TRBV30 and TRBJ2-7; TRBD1 matches at 7 bases. V trimming: 7 bases; J trimming: 2 bases; junction bases outside the gene matches: 8. The CDR3 spans 13 residues. Per germline, CDR1 GTSNPN and CDR2 SVGIG (reference sequence). CDR3 residues: CAYQDDRAYEQYF. For the CDR3, the DNA is TGTGCCTACCAAGACGACAGGGCCTACGAGCAGTACTTC.

The chain uses TRBV5-5 and TRBJ2-2; no firm D call. Germline V gives CDR1 SGHKS, CDR2 YYEKEE (reference sequence). This CDR3 contains 13 residues. V was shortened by 2 bases and J by 4 bases, with 6 bases between the two germline ends. This CDR3 reads CASSFSSTGELFF. The CDR3 DNA reads TGTGCCAGCAGCTTTAGCTCCACCGGGGAGCTGTTTTTT.

This clonotype has ten or more counts. The V and J genes are TRBV11-2 and TRBJ2-1; TRBD2 is a possible D gene (6 bases). The V gene's germline CDR1 is SGHAT and CDR2 FQNNGV. The length of the CDR3 is 13 residues. Trimming pared 4 bases from V and 9 bases from J, leaving 13 bases between. The CDR3 bases are TGTGCCAGCAGCTCCCGGTTGGGGGGTGAGCAGTTCTTC. Translating it yields CASSSRLGGEQFF.

The chain carries TRBV20-1 and TRBJ2-3; 9 positions agree with TRBD2. The CDR3 has 15 residues. The V gene end was trimmed by 4 bases and the J gene end by 4 bases; junction bases not matched to a gene: 9. Germline V gene data show CDR1 as DFQATT and CDR2 as SNEGSKA (reference sequence). CDR3 in amino acids: CSAKGASGMADTQYF. For the CDR3, the DNA is TGCAGTGCTAAGGGGGCTAGCGGGATGGCAGATACGCAGTATTTT.

This clonotype was found a few times. The chain uses TRBV5-1 and TRBJ2-3; TRBD2 might be the D (6 bases). This CDR3 is 15 amino acids long. Trimming pared 1 base from V and 0 bases from J, leaving 9 bases between. The germline V gene has CDR1 SGHRS and CDR2 YFSETQ. CDR3 nucleotide sequence: TGCGCCAGCAGCTTGACCGCGGGGAGCACAGATACGCAGTATTTT. Its translation is CASSLTAGSTDTQYF.

This clonotype was recorded at least ten times. The chain has TRBV20-1 and TRBJ2-1; 7 bases line up with TRBD2. V was pared by 2 bases and J by 7 bases, with 5 bases of the junction left unmatched. There are 13 residues in the CDR3. Germline lookup yields CDR1 DFQATT and CDR2 SNEGSKA (reference sequence). The CDR3 DNA follows: TGCAGTGCTAGACTAGCGGCTCAAAATGAGCAGTTCTTC. This sequence encodes CSARLAAQNEQFF.

This clonotype was seen ten or more times. The chain carries TRBV15 and TRBJ2-1, with 9 bases lining up with TRBD2. Germline V gives CDR1 LNHNV, CDR2 YYDKDF (reference sequence). CDR3 size: 17 residues. The V and J ends lost 3 bases and 5 bases, in that order; junction bases with no gene match: 11. As DNA, the CDR3 is TGTGCCACCAGCAGTAGGACTAGCGCTCGGTGGGACAATGAGCAGTTCTTC. Its translation is CATSSRTSARWDNEQFF. Complete variable domain (other parts from reference TRBV15 and TRBJ2-1): DAMVIQNPRYQVTQFGKPVTLSCSQTLNHNVMYWYQQKSSQAPKLLFHYYDKDFNNEADTPDNFQSRRPNTSFCFLDIRSPGLGDTAMYLCATSSRTSARWDNEQFFGPGTRLTVL.

This clonotype was found many times. A junction end diverges from the germline sequence, so it may reflect a read error. The chain links TRBV5-1 to TRBJ2-7, with D perhaps given as TRBD1 or TRBD2 (5 bases each). The CDR3 runs 12 residues. Germline CDR1 reads SGHRS; CDR2 reads YFSETQ. The CDR3 nucleotides are TGTGCCAGCAGCTTAGAGGGGTACGAGCAGTACTTC. Translated, it gives CASSLEGYEQYF. Together with reference TRBV5-1 and TRBJ2-7, the CDR3 gives the full variable domain: KAGVTQTPRYLIKTRGQQVTLSCSPISGHRSVSWYQQTPGQGLQFLFEYFSETQRNKGNFPGRFSGRQFSNSRSEMNVSTLELGDSALYLCASSLEGYEQYFGPGTRLTVT.

Concerning this clonotype: The junction and the germline gene differ at one end; a read error may be behind it. The chain combines TRBV15 with TRBJ2-4, with 7 bases lining up with TRBD1. In germline, CDR1 is LNHNV, CDR2 YYDKDF (reference sequence). The CDR3 runs to 15 residues. CDR3 nucleotides: TGTGCCACCTGCAGAGAAAAGGGGGCGGGAAACATTCAGTACTTC. It encodes CATCREKGAGNIQYF.

CDR3 in DNA: TGTGCCATCAGTGGAGGATACAGCGCACATTCCTACGAGCAGTACTTC. It encodes CAISGGYSAHSYEQYF. This chain links TRBV10-3 with TRBJ2-7; D remains unclear. The CDR3 contains 16 residues. In germline, CDR1 is ENHRY, CDR2 SYGVKD. The ends were cut back, 4 bases at V and 1 base at J, with 17 bases in the middle.

The chain has TRBV6-1 and TRBJ1-3; maybe TRBD1 (5 bases). The CDR3 contains 16 residues. Germline CDR1 MNHNS, CDR2 SASEGT. Trimming left V 0 bases short and J 4 bases short, with 13 bases between. The CDR3 spells CASSEAPPGRGNTIYF. The CDR3, as DNA: TGTGCCAGCAGTGAAGCACCGCCAGGGAGAGGAAACACCATATATTTT.

This clonotype has just a few counts. The genes are TRBV29-1 and TRBJ1-2; D remains ambiguous. Germline V gene data show CDR1 as SQVTM and CDR2 as ANQGSEA. The CDR3 runs 12 residues. Between the trimmed V and J ends, which lost 4 bases and 2 bases, there was a span of 8 bases. The CDR3 DNA is TGCAGCGTTGTGCGCGGAAACTATGGCTACACCTTC. Amino acids: CSVVRGNYGYTF.

The chain couples TRBV5-1 to TRBJ2-1; 9 bases map to TRBD2. Germline loops: CDR1 SGHRS, CDR2 YFSETQ. The CDR3 loop spans 15 amino acids. Germline trimming cut 3 bases from V and 8 bases from J; bases unmatched to any gene: 9. CDR3 bases: TGCGCCAGCAGCTACCTAGCGGGGTTCGTCGATGAGCAGTTCTTC. The encoded protein is CASSYLAGFVDEQFF.

This clonotype was seen only a few times. The chain couples TRBV20-1 to TRBJ2-3, with D possibly being TRBD1 or TRBD2 (5 bases each). The CDR3 has 15 amino acids. Trimming stripped 5 bases from V and 3 bases from J, with 18 bases between. In germline, CDR1 is DFQATT, CDR2 SNEGSKA (reference sequence). DNA for the CDR3: TGCAGTGCTCCCTCCAGGGACCTTGAGACAGATACGCAGTATTTT. This encodes CSAPSRDLETDTQYF.

A single count supports this clonotype. Germline is not matched at one junction end, which may reflect a read error. J is TRBJ2-7 and V is TRBV19, with 7 bases aligning to TRBD2. This CDR3 region has 13 residues. Germline CDR1 reads LNHDA; CDR2 reads SQIVND (reference sequence). The DNA for the CDR3 is TGTGCCAGTAGTACGATCCGGGACTACGAGCAGTGCTTC. Translation gives CASSTIRDYEQCF.

The chain couples TRBV27 to TRBJ2-7; 9 bases agree with TRBD2. V gave up 8 bases and J gave up 7 bases; unmatched junction bases: 15. Germline V gene sequence: CDR1 MNHEY, CDR2 SMNVEV (reference sequence). The CDR3 is 15 residues long. The CDR3 loop is CASELRGGFAREQYF. The DNA for the CDR3 is TGTGCCAGCGAATTGCGGGGGGGGTTTGCGAGGGAGCAGTACTTC.

The rearrangement joins TRBV28 to TRBJ2-5; D is unclear. V lost 2 bases to trimming and J lost 5 bases, with 21 bases between them. The CDR3 is made up of 17 amino acids. Germline values: CDR1 MDHEN, CDR2 SYDVKM. The CDR3, as DNA: TGTGCCAGCAGTTTAGGTTCCCGGCGTAACCTCGGGGAGACCCAGTACTTC. This encodes CASSLGSRRNLGETQYF.

This clonotype has a handful of counts. V usage is TRBV29-1 and J usage is TRBJ2-7, with 12 nucleotides matching TRBD2. Germline CDR1 reads SQVTM; CDR2 reads ANQGSEA. The CDR3 has 13 residues. The ends lost 7 bases at V and 2 bases at J; junction bases unmatched: 3. The CDR3 loop reads CSGSSGRAYEQYF. The CDR3 DNA sequence: TGCAGCGGTTCTAGCGGGAGGGCCTACGAGCAGTACTTC.